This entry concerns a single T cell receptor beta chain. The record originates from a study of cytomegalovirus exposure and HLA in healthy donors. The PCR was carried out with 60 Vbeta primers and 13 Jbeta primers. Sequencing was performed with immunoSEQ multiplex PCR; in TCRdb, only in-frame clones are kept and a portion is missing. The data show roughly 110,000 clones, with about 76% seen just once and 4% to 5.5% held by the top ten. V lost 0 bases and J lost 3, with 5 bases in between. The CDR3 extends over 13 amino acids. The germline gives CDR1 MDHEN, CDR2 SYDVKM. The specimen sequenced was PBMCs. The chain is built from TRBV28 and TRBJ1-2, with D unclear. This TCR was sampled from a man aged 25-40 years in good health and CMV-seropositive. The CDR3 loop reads CASSLWGDYGYTF. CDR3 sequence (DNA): TGTGCCAGCAGTTTATGGGGCGACTATGGCTACACCTTC.